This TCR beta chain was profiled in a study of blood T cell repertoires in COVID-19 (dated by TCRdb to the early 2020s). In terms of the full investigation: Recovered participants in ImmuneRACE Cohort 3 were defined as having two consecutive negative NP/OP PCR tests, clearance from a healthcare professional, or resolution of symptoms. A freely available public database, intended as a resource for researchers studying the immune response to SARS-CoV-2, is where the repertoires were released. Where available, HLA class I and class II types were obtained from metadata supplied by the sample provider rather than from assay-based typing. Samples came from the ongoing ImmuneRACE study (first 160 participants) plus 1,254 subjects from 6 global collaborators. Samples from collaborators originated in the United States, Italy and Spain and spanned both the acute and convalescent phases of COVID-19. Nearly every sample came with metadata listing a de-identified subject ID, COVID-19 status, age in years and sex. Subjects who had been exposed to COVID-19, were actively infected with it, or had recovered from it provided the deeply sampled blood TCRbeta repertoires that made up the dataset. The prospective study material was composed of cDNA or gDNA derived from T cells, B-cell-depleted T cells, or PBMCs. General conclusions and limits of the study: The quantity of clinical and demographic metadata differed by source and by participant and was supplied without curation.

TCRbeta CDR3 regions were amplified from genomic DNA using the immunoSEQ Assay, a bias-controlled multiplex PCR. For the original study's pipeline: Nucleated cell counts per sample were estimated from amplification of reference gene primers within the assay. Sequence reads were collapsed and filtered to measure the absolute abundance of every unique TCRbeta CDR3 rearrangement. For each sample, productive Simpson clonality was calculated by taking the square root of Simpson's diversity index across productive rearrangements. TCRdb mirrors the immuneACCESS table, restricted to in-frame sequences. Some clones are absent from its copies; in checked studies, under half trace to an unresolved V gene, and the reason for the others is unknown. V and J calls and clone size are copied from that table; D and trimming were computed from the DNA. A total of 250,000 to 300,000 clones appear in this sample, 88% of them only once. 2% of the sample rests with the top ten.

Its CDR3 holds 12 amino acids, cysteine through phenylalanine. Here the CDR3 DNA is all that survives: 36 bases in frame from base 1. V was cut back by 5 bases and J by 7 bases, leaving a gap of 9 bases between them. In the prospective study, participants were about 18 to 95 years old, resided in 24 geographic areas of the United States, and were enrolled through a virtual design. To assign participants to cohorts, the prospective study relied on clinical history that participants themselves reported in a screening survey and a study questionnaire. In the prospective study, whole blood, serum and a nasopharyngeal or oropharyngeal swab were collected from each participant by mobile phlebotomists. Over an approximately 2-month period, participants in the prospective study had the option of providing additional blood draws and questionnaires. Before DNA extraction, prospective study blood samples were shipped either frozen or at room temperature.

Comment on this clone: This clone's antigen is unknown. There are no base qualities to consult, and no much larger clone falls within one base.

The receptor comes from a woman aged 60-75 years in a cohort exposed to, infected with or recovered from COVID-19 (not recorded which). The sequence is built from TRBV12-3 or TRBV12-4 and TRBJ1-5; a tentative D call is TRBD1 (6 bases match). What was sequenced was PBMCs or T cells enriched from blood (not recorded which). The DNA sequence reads TGTGCCAGCAGTCTTGGGGGCCAGCCCCAGCATTTT. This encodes CASSLGGQPQHF.